This T cell receptor beta chain originates from a study of blood T cell repertoires in COVID-19. Here immunoSEQ multiplex PCR was the method, and the copy in TCRdb shows in-frame clones only, minus some. The repertoire has about 160,000 clones, 65% to 85% of them found once; the top ten carry about a tenth. The germline V gene encodes CDR1 SGHRS and CDR2 YFSETQ. From its first to its last residue, the CDR3 has 12 amino acids. As regards this clone: It is unclear where the CDR3 begins or ends on the DNA, so no DNA is shown, and the CDR3 is as TCRdb lists it.

The chain carries TRBV5-1 and TRBJ1-2; TRBD1 is the table's D call, not checked against the DNA. The sequenced material came from peripheral blood. The source is a woman of 80 years or more with active or convalescent COVID-19. The chain's CDR3 is CASSWGQGIHTF.